This TCR beta chain stems from a study of blood T cell repertoires in COVID-19. Background on the study: PBMCs, B-cell-depleted T cells, or T cells provided the cDNA or gDNA that made up the material.

Original processing notes: Counts of nucleated cells, estimated from reference gene primer amplification, were obtained. Clones were sequenced by immunoSEQ multiplex PCR, and TCRdb holds only the in-frame ones, with some missing. The DNA gave D and trimming, while V, J and clone size come from that table. The sample carries 20,000 to 25,000 clones, 91% recorded once. V trimming: 4 bases; J trimming: 0 bases; junction bases outside the gene matches: 0. In germline, CDR1 is MNHNY, CDR2 SVGAGI (reference sequence). The CDR3 is 15 residues long. The receptor was derived from a woman in her 70s with active COVID-19. Source material: peripheral blood. V is TRBV6-6 and J is TRBJ2-2; 9 nucleotides agree with TRBD1. The CDR3 coding sequence is TGTGCCAGCAGTTGGGACAGGGCGAACACCGGGGAGCTGTTTTTT. Translating gives CASSWDRANTGELFF.